This record looks at one TCR beta chain sequence and its context. The sample is drawn from a study of beta chain features in type 1 diabetes. What was sequenced were expressed TCRB transcripts, since all of the isolated RNA had been reverse transcribed. Here immunoSEQ multiplex PCR was the method, and the copy in TCRdb shows in-frame clones only, minus some. Found here are 130,000 or so clones, 9.5% to 10% of them singletons; the top ten hold almost 0.65%. The V end was cut by 3 bases, the J end by 8 bases, with 6 bases between. Germline CDR1 MNHNS, CDR2 SASEGT. The CDR3 loop spans 11 amino acids. The gene calls are TRBV6-1 and TRBJ2-3; no firm D call. Sequencing used central memory CD4+ T cells from blood. The receptor was derived from a woman aged 40 to 55 in good health. The CDR3 DNA follows: TGTGCCAGCAGTGAGCTAGGTACGCAGTATTTT. Translation gives CASSELGTQYF.